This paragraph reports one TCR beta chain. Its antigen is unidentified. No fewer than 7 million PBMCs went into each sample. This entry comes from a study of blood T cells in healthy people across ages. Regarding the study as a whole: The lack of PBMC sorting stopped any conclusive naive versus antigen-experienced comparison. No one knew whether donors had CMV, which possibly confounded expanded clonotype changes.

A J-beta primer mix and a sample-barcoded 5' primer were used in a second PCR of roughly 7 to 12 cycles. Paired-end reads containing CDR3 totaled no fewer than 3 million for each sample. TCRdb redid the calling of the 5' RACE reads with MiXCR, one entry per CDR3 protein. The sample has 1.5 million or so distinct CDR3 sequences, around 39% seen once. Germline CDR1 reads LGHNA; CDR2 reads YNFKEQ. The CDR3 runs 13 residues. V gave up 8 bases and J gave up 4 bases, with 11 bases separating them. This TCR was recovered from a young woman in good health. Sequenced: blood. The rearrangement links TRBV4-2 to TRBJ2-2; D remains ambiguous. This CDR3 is CASGFQATGELFF. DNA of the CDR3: TGTGCCAGCGGATTCCAGGCCACCGGGGAGCTGTTTTTT.